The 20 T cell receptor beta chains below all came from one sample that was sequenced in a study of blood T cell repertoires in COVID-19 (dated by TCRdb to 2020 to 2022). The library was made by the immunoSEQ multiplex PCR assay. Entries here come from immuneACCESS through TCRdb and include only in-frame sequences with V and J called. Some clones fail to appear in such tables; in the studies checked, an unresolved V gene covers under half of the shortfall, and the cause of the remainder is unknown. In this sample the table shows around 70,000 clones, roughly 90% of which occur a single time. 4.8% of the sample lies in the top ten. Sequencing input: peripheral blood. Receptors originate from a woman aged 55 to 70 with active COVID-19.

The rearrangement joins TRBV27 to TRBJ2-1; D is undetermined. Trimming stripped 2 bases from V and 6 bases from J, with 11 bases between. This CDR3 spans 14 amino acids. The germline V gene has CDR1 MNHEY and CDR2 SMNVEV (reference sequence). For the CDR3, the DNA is TGTGCCAGCAGTTTACCGGCGACTCCCAATGAGCAGTTCTTC. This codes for CASSLPATPNEQFF.

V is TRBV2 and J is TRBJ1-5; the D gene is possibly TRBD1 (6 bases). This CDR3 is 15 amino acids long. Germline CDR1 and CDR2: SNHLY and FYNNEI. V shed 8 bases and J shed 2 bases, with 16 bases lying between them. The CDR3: CASWAGRGGNQPQHF. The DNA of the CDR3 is TGTGCCAGCTGGGCCGGCAGGGGAGGCAATCAGCCCCAGCATTTT.

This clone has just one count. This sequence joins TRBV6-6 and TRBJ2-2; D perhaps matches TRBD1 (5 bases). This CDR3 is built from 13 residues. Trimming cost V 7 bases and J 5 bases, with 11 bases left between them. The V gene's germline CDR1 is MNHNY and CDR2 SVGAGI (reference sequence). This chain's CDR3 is CASTPRQTGELFF. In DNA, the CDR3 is TGTGCCAGCACCCCCAGACAGACCGGGGAGCTGTTTTTT.

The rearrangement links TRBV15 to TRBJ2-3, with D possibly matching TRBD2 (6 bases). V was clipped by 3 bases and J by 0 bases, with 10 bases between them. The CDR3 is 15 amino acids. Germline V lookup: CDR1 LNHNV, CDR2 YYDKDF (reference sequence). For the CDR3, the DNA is TGTGCCACCAGCAGGGGAGGTCTAAGCACAGATACGCAGTATTTT. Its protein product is CATSRGGLSTDTQYF.

The CDR3: CASSTPLGTIGEQFF. In DNA, the CDR3 is TGTGCCAGCAGCACCCCCCTAGGTACGATCGGTGAGCAGTTCTTC. V usage is TRBV27 and J usage is TRBJ2-1; D is unclear. The CDR3 sequence is 15 residues long. CDR1 MNHEY and CDR2 SMNVEV come from the germline V gene (reference sequence). V was clipped by 6 bases and J by 9 bases, with 21 bases between them.

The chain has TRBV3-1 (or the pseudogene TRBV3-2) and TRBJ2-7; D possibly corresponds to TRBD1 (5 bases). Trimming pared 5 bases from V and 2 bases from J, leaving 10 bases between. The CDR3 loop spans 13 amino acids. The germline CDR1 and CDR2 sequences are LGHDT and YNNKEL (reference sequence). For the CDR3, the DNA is TGTGCCAGCAGCGGACAAACCCCCTACGAGCAGTACTTC. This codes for CASSGQTPYEQYF.

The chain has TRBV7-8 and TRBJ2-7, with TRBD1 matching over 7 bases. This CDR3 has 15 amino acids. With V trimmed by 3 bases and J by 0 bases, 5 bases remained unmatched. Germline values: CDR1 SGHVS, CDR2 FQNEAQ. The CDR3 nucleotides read TGTGCCAGCAGCTTCGACCGGGACAGCTCCTACGAGCAGTACTTC. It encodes CASSFDRDSSYEQYF.

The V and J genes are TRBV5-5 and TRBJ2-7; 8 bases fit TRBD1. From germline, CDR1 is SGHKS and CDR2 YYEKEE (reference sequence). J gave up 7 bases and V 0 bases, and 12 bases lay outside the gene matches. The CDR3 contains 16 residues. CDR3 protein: CASSLVSLGQAGEQYF. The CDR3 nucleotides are TGTGCCAGCAGCTTGGTTTCTTTGGGACAGGCAGGGGAGCAGTACTTC.

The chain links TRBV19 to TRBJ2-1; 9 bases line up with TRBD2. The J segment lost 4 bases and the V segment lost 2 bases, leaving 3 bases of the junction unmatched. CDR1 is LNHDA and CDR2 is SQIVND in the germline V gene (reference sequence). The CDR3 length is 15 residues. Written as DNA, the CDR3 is TGTGCCAGTAGTATACGGCGGGAGGGTTACAATGAGCAGTTCTTC. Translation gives CASSIRREGYNEQFF.

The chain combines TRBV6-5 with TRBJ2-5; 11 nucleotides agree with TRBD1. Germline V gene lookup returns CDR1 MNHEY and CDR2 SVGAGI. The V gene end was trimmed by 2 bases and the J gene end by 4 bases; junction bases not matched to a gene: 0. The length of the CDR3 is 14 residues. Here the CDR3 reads CASSYGTGGETQYF. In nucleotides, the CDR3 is TGTGCCAGCAGTTACGGGACAGGGGGAGAGACCCAGTACTTC.

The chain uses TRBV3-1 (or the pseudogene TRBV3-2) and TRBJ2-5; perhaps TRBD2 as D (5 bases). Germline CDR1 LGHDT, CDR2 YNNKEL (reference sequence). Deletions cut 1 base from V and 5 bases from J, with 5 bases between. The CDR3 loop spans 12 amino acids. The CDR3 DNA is TGTGCCAGCAGCCAAGCGGGGGAGACCCAGTACTTC. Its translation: CASSQAGETQYF.

The CDR3 coding sequence is TGTGCCGCCCGAGGACAGGGGGCGAACGAGCACGAGCAGTACTTC. It is translated as CAARGQGANEHEQYF. This chain links TRBV28 with TRBJ2-7; TRBD1 matches 11 bases. This CDR3 is built from 15 residues. The ends lost 11 bases at V and 5 bases at J; junction bases unmatched: 14. Germline lookup yields CDR1 MDHEN and CDR2 SYDVKM.

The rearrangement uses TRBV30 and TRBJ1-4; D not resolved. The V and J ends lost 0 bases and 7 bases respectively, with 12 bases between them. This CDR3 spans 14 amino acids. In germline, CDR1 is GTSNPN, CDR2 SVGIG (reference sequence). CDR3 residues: CAWSVVALGEKLFF. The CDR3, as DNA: TGTGCCTGGAGTGTAGTAGCACTGGGTGAAAAACTGTTTTTT. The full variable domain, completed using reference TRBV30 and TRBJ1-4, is SQTIHQWPATLVQPVGSPLSLECTVEGTSNPNLYWYRQAAGRGLQLLFYSVGIGQISSEVPQNLSASRPQDRQFILSSKKLLLSDSGFYLCAWSVVALGEKLFFGSGTQLSVL.

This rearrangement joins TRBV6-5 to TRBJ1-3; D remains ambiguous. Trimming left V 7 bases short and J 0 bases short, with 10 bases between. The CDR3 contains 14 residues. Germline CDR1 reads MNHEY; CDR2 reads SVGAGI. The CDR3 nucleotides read TGTGCCAGCATACGGACTTCCTCTGGAAACACCATATATTTT. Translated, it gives CASIRTSSGNTIYF.

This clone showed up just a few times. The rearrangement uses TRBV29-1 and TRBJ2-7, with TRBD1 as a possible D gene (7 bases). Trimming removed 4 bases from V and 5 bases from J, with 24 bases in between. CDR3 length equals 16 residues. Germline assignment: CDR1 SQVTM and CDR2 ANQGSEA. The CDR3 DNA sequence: TGCAGCGTTGCTAGGAGGGGGCTAGGTATCGGGGACGAGCAGTACTTC. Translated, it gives CSVARRGLGIGDEQYF.

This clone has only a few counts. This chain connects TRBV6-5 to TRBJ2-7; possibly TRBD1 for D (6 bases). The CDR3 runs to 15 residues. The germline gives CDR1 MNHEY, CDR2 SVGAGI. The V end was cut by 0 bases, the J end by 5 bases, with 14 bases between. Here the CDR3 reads CASSYSGTLSHEQYF. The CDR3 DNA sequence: TGTGCCAGCAGTTACTCCGGGACACTTTCCCACGAGCAGTACTTC.

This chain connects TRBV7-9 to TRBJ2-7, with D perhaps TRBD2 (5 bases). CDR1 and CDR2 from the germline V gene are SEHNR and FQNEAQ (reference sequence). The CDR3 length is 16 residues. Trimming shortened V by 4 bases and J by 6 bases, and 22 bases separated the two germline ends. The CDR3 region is CASSSTGVPRSSEQYF. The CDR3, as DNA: TGTGCCAGCAGCTCCACCGGGGTACCCCGATCGAGCGAGCAGTACTTC. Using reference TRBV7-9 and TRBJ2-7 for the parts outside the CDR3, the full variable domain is DTGVSQNPRHKITKRGQNVTFRCDPISEHNRLYWYRQTLGQGPEFLTYFQNEAQLEKSRLLSDRFSAERPKGSFSTLEIQRTEQGDSAMYLCASSSTGVPRSSEQYFGPGTRLTVT.

CDR3 in DNA: TGTGCCAGCCAACTAATTAGCGGAAATGAGCAGTTCTTC. Amino acid sequence: CASQLISGNEQFF. V is TRBV6-6 and J is TRBJ2-1; tentative D call: TRBD2 (6 bases). The V end was cut by 8 bases, the J end by 7 bases, with 15 bases between. The CDR3 totals 13 residues. Germline values: CDR1 MNHNY, CDR2 SVGAGI (reference sequence).

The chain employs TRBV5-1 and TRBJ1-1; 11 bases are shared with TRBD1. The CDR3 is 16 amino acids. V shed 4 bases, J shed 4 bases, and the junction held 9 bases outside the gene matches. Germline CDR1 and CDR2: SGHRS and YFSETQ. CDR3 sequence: CASSPGQGARGTEAFF. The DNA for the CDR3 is TGCGCCAGCAGCCCCGGACAGGGGGCGCGGGGCACTGAAGCTTTCTTT.

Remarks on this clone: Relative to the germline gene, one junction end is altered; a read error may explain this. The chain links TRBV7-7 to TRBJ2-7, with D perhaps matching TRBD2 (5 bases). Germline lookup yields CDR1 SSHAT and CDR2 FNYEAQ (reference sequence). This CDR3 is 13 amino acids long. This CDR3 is CASSYKGGSEQYF. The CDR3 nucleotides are TGTGCTAGCAGCTATAAAGGCGGGTCCGAGCAGTACTTC.